One sample yielded the 18 T cell receptor beta chains listed below, sequenced in a study of cytomegalovirus exposure and HLA in healthy donors (dated by TCRdb to 2016 to 2017). The library was obtained by the immunoSEQ multiplex PCR assay. The multiplex PCR relied on a mix of 60 forward primers for TCR Vbeta segments and 13 reverse primers for TCR Jbeta segments. The source is immuneACCESS, and TCRdb retained only in-frame sequences with V and J called. Part of the clones is not carried over; for the studies checked, unresolved V genes explain less than half of this, and the remainder is unexplained. The sample table shows over 150,000 clones, and roughly 80% are seen once. The biggest ten clones account for about 7% of the sample. Sample: PBMCs. Receptors were obtained from a woman between 25 and 40 years old in good health and CMV-seropositive.

This chain links TRBV2 with TRBJ2-3; 15 bases agree with TRBD2. J gave up 2 bases and V 6 bases, and 6 bases lay outside the gene matches. The CDR3 length is 17 residues. The germline V gene has CDR1 SNHLY and CDR2 FYNNEI. CDR3 sequence: CASRGLAGGRATDTQYF. CDR3 sequence (DNA): TGTGCCAGCAGGGGACTAGCGGGGGGAAGGGCCACAGATACGCAGTATTTT.

The chain combines TRBV2 with TRBJ2-5, with 8 bases matching TRBD1. This CDR3 is 14 amino acids long. The junction had 8 bases not matched to a gene; V was cut back by 6 bases and J by 5 bases. Germline-derived CDR1 and CDR2 are SNHLY and FYNNEI. The CDR3 region is CASRDRTGTETQYF. In DNA form, the CDR3 reads TGTGCCAGCAGAGACCGGACAGGGACGGAGACCCAGTACTTC.

This clone was seen only once. The genes are TRBV4-1 and TRBJ2-7, with 8 positions matching TRBD2. The V and J ends lost 3 bases and 4 bases, in that order; junction bases with no gene match: 11. CDR3 size: 16 residues. Looked up from germline, CDR1 is MGHRA and CDR2 is YSYEKL. The CDR3 region is CASSHPPGGGEYEQYF. The CDR3 DNA reads as TGCGCCAGCAGCCACCCGCCGGGGGGGGGCGAATACGAGCAGTACTTC.

In nucleotides, the CDR3 is TGCGCCAGCAGTGAGGACATTTCCTACGAGCAGTACTTC. The encoded protein is CASSEDISYEQYF. This chain uses TRBV10-2 with TRBJ2-7; no clear D. From germline, CDR1 is WSHSY and CDR2 SAAADI. This CDR3 spans 13 amino acids. V was clipped by 2 bases and J by 1 base, with 6 bases between them.

This rearrangement joins TRBV5-4 to TRBJ2-2; 7 bases line up with TRBD1. Germline lookup yields CDR1 SGHNT and CDR2 YYREEE (reference sequence). The CDR3 totals 15 residues. Losses at the gene ends were 3 bases for V and 1 base for J; bases not matched to a gene: 3. The CDR3 reads CASSWGQRNTGELFF. Here the CDR3 DNA reads TGTGCCAGCAGCTGGGGACAGAGGAACACCGGGGAGCTGTTTTTT.

The chain employs TRBV6-5 and TRBJ2-7; a possible D gene is TRBD1 (6 bases). The germline gives CDR1 MNHEY, CDR2 SVGAGI. The CDR3 loop spans 15 amino acids. Deletions cut 2 bases from V and 0 bases from J, with 11 bases between. The CDR3 loop is CASSYNQGSSYEQYF. The CDR3 DNA reads TGTGCCAGCAGTTACAATCAGGGGAGCTCCTACGAGCAGTACTTC.

This chain links TRBV28 with TRBJ2-3; a weak D match, TRBD2 (6 bases). The ends were cut back, 3 bases at V and 6 bases at J, with 13 bases in the middle. Germline CDR1 is MDHEN and CDR2 is SYDVKM. CDR3 length: 14 residues. The CDR3 DNA follows: TGTGCCAGCAGTTTCCTGGCGGGGTCGGATACGCAGTATTTT. Translated, it gives CASSFLAGSDTQYF.

The V and J genes are TRBV7-9 and TRBJ1-2; TRBD1 might be the D (5 bases). Germline lookup yields CDR1 SEHNR and CDR2 FQNEAQ (reference sequence). Trimming took 0 bases from V and 6 from J, leaving 11 bases between them. This CDR3 has 14 residues. CDR3 sequence reads: CASSLAIQVDGYTF. The CDR3 DNA reads TGTGCCAGCAGCTTAGCGATACAGGTGGATGGCTACACCTTC.

V and J are TRBV28 and TRBJ2-7; D possibly corresponds to TRBD1 (6 bases). CDR3 size: 15 residues. Germline CDR1 is MDHEN and CDR2 is SYDVKM. V shed 5 bases and J shed 4 bases, with 18 bases lying between them. The CDR3, as DNA: TGTGCCAGCAGTATCGGGACACCATGGGGTTACGAGCAGTACTTC. It is translated as CASSIGTPWGYEQYF. The full variable domain, in which reference TRBV28 and TRBJ2-7 provide the parts outside the CDR3, is DVKVTQSSRYLVKRTGEKVFLECVQDMDHENMFWYRQDPGLGLRLIYFSYDVKMKEKGDIPEGYSVSREKKERFSLILESASTNQTSMYLCASSIGTPWGYEQYFGPGTRLTVT.

The count of this clone is one. The chain uses TRBV11-2 and TRBJ1-1; weak D call: TRBD1 (5 bases). The CDR3 is 14 amino acids. V was trimmed by 5 bases and J by 4 bases, leaving 14 bases between them. Germline CDR1 SGHAT, CDR2 FQNNGV. CDR3 coding DNA: TGTGCCAGCAGCGCCGCGGGGACGGGCACTGAAGCTTTCTTT. It translates to CASSAAGTGTEAFF.

The rearrangement joins TRBV9 to TRBJ2-4, with 11 bases fitting TRBD1. J gave up 1 base and V 2 bases, and 2 bases lay outside the gene matches. The CDR3 has 16 residues. From germline, CDR1 is SGDLS and CDR2 YYNGEE. The CDR3 reads CASSVGQGAAKNIQYF. Here the CDR3 DNA reads TGTGCCAGCAGCGTCGGACAGGGGGCGGCCAAAAACATTCAGTACTTC.

The gene calls are TRBV11-2 and TRBJ2-7; D ambiguous. The CDR3 runs 14 residues. The germline CDR1 and CDR2 sequences are SGHAT and FQNNGV. V dropped 6 bases and J dropped 3 bases, with 15 bases sitting between them. The CDR3 DNA sequence: TGTGCCAGCAGTCCTACAACTCCGGGCTACGAGCAGTACTTC. This sequence encodes CASSPTTPGYEQYF.

This clone was found once. The chain has TRBV5-1 and TRBJ2-7; TRBD1 matches 9 bases. The CDR3 is made up of 14 amino acids. V trimming: 4 bases; J trimming: 2 bases; junction bases outside the gene matches: 4. The V gene's germline CDR1 is SGHRS and CDR2 YFSETQ. The CDR3 DNA follows: TGCGCCAGCAGCCCTGGGGACAGGGCCTACGAGCAGTACTTC. Translating gives CASSPGDRAYEQYF.

The rearrangement joins TRBV7-2 to TRBJ2-1; 7 positions match TRBD1. The CDR3 is 14 residues long. Germline CDR1 is SGHTA and CDR2 is FQGNSA. V shed 6 bases, J shed 7 bases, and the junction held 9 bases outside the gene matches. The CDR3 coding sequence is TGTGCCAGCAGGCGACAGGGTTTGAGTAATGAGCAGTTCTTC. This translates into CASRRQGLSNEQFF.

This chain links TRBV7-9 with TRBJ1-3; D perhaps matches TRBD1 (6 bases). The CDR3 runs to 16 residues. Between the trimmed V and J ends, which lost 3 bases and 0 bases, there was a span of 12 bases. Germline V gene sequence: CDR1 SEHNR, CDR2 FQNEAQ (reference sequence). CDR3 amino acids: CASSFRTASSGNTIYF. The CDR3, as DNA: TGTGCCAGCAGCTTCCGGACAGCGAGCTCTGGAAACACCATATATTTT. Full variable domain (rest looked up from reference TRBV7-9 and TRBJ1-3): DTGVSQNPRHKITKRGQNVTFRCDPISEHNRLYWYRQTLGQGPEFLTYFQNEAQLEKSRLLSDRFSAERPKGSFSTLEIQRTEQGDSAMYLCASSFRTASSGNTIYFGEGSWLTVV.

The chain is built from TRBV4-3 and TRBJ1-2; TRBD1 agrees at 8 bases. CDR1 and CDR2 (germline): LGHNA, YSLEER. The trim removed 4 bases at V and 4 bases at J, leaving 8 bases unmatched. The CDR3 covers 15 residues. CDR3 DNA sequence: TGCGCCAGCAGCCCCGGTAGAGGACAGGGCTATGGCTACACCTTC. Its protein is CASSPGRGQGYGYTF.

V and J are TRBV19 and TRBJ2-1; D gene unclear. V gave up 1 base and J gave up 7 bases, with 14 bases separating them. The V gene's germline CDR1 is LNHDA and CDR2 SQIVND (reference sequence). CDR3 length: 15 amino acids. DNA of the CDR3: TGTGCCAGTAGTATAGGGCCTTTGGGCAGGAATGAGCAGTTCTTC. Its protein is CASSIGPLGRNEQFF.

The rearrangement joins TRBV27 to TRBJ2-2; unclear D gene. CDR1 is MNHEY, CDR2 SMNVEV, per germline (reference sequence). V was shortened by 8 bases and J by 0 bases, with 7 bases between the two germline ends. The CDR3 consists of 13 residues. The DNA for the CDR3 is TGTGCCAGCCGTAGTCCGAACACCGGGGAGCTGTTTTTT. This encodes CASRSPNTGELFF.